The clone carrying this T cell receptor (beta chain) was detected a few times. Its antigen is unidentified. These data are taken from a study of blood T cells in healthy people across ages. Study-level results: Naive T cell percentage and TCR beta diversity correlated strongly. TCR beta diversity per million T cells fell roughly linearly with age.

Per germline, CDR1 SGHDT and CDR2 YYEEEE. The CDR3 extends over 15 amino acids. The ends were cut back, 5 bases at V and 3 bases at J, with 14 bases in the middle. Primers used in a second PCR of roughly 7 to 11 cycles were a sample-barcoded 5' primer and a J-beta primer mix. A tag from a template-switch adaptor with 12 random nucleotides marked each cDNA molecule. Researchers report that each sample yielded at least 3 million CDR3-containing paired-end reads. TCRdb reanalysed the 5' RACE reads using MiXCR and keeps one entry per CDR3 protein. In the table there are hundreds of thousands of distinct CDR3 sequences, approximately 21% of which are singletons.

The sequenced sample was blood. This TCR came from a man aged 70-80 years in good health. This chain connects TRBV5-6 to TRBJ1-4; no reliable D call. CDR3 in amino acids: CASSRGSGANEKLFF. The CDR3 DNA follows: TGTGCCAGCAGTCGAGGATCCGGAGCTAATGAAAAACTGTTTTTT.